The sequence of this T cell receptor beta chain was determined in a study of metastatic and nonmetastatic thyroid tumors. About the research overall: Across peripheral blood and tumor or nodule tissue samples taken from malignant and benign thyroid patients, the repertoires were compared with one another. Points from the study as a whole: Reports indicated that malignant thyroid tumors showed significantly higher TCR beta diversity than benign nodules did, in blood and tumor.

No patient had received any treatment before thyroid surgery. The CDR3 consists of 13 residues. Germline V gene data show CDR1 as SGHTA and CDR2 as FQGNSA. The germline V and J ends were trimmed by 5 bases and 6 bases, with 14 bases remaining between them. In the source study's methods: To classify distant metastasis in papillary thyroid cancer, a model was built from CDR3 differences across clinicopathological groups. TCRdb ran MiXCR on the PCR reads. The V and J calls and clone size come from TCRdb's table, not from the authors' own analysis. Here the sample spans over 20,000 clones, about 11% being singletons. There are many counts of this clone. The antigen remains unidentified.

The gene calls are TRBV7-2 and TRBJ2-7, with D perhaps TRBD1 (5 bases). What was sequenced was blood. The TCR sequence derives from a female donor with papillary thyroid cancer or a benign thyroid nodule (not recorded which). Some clones in this sample may be carry-over from other donors' samples. The CDR3 coding sequence is TGTGCCAGCAGCGATAGGGGCCTGGGCGAGCAGTACTTC. Amino acids: CASSDRGLGEQYF.